This TCR beta chain was sequenced in a study of cytomegalovirus exposure and HLA in healthy donors. Turning to this clone: The antigen is unknown.

Germline V gene lookup returns CDR1 MNHEY and CDR2 SMNVEV (reference sequence). CDR3 length: 14 residues. Trimming pared 6 bases from V and 3 bases from J, leaving 9 bases between. Separate from the 666-subject first cohort, the roughly 120-subject validation cohort was the one that the donors belonged to. Study findings and constraints: CMV antigen specificity was confirmed in vitro for three CMV-associated chains. According to the study, some 160 TCR beta chains were cytomegalovirus-associated. Later, an analysis found that TCR clusters from the first cohort tended to co-occur in the 110 or so validation repertoires.

Here immunoSEQ multiplex PCR was the method, and the copy in TCRdb shows in-frame clones only, minus some. The sample has approximately 170,000 clones, about 90% seen once; the top ten hold around 3%. The source material was PBMCs. This chain uses TRBV27 with TRBJ2-6; D remains ambiguous. The source is a young woman in good health and CMV-seropositive. CDR3 sequence reads: CASRFVGGANVLTF. The CDR3 nucleotides read TGTGCCAGCAGGTTTGTCGGTGGGGCCAACGTCCTGACTTTC.